This T cell receptor (beta chain) stems from a study of neurological immune-mediated disorders. Points from the study as a whole: Levels of TCR clonal expansion peaked in HTLV-1-associated myelopathy and reached their lowest in multiple sclerosis, under those of healthy controls.

This CDR3 region has 19 residues. V dropped 0 bases and J dropped 4; count of bases not matched to a gene: 13. In germline, CDR1 is LNHNV, CDR2 YYDKDF (reference sequence). TCRdb reprocessed the 5' RACE reads via MiXCR and lists one record per CDR3 protein. The sample yields roughly 67,000 distinct CDR3 sequences, around 4% seen once. Ten or more counts support this clonotype. Its cognate antigen is unknown. Preparation of the unsorted libraries drew on 2 million PBMCs stored at -80 C. Sequencing was performed on PBMCs. The chain joins TRBV15 to TRBJ2-2; TRBD1 matches at 8 bases. The receptor was isolated from a man between 45 and 60 years old with multiple sclerosis. CDR3 amino acids: CATSRDYLVGRGPTGELFF. The DNA for the CDR3 is TGTGCCACCAGCAGAGATTACTTAGTCGGCAGGGGGCCCACCGGGGAGCTGTTTTTT.